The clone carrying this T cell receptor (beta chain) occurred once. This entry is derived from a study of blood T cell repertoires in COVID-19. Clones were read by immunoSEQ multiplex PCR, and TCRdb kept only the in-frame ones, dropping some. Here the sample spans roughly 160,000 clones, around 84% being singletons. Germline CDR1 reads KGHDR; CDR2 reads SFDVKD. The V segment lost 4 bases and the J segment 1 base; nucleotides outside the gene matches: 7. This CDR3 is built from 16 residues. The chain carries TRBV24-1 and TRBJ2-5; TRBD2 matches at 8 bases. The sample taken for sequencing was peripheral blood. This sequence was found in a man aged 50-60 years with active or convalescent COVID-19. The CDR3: CATSEAGGLFQETQYF. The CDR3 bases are TGTGCCACCAGTGAGGCGGGGGGTCTGTTCCAAGAGACCCAGTACTTC.